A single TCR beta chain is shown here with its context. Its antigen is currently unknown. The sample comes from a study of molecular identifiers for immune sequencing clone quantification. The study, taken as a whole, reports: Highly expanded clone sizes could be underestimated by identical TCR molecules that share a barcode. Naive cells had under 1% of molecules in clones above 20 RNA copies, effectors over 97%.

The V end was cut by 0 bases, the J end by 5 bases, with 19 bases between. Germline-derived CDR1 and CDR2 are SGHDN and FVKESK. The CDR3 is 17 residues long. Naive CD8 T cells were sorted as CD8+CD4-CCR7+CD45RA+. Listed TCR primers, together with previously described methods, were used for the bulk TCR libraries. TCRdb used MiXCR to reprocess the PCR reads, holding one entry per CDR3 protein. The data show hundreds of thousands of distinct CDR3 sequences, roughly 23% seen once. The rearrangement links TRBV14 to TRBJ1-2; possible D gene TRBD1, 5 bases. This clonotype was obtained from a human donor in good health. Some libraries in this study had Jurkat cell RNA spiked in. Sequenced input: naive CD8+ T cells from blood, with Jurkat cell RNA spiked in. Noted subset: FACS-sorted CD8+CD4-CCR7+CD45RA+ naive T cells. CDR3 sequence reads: CASSQEGAQVVGYGYTF. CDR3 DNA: TGTGCCAGCAGCCAAGAAGGAGCACAGGTGGTGGGTTATGGCTACACCTTC.